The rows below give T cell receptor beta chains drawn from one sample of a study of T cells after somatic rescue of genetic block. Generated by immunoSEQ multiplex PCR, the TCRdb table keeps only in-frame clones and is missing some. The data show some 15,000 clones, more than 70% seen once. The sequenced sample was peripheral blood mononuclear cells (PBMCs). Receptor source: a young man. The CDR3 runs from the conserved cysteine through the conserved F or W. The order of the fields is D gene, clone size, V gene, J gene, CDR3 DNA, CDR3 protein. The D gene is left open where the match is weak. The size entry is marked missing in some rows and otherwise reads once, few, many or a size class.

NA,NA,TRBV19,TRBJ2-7,TGTGCCAGTAGTATACAAGGGGGGCAAAACGAGCAGTACTTC,CASSIQGGQNEQYF
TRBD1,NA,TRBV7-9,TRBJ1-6,TGTGCCAGCAGCTTTGCGACAGGGAGCTCCTATAATTCACCCCTCCACTTT,CASSFATGSSYNSPLHF
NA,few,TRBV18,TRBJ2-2,TGTGCCACCTGTGACTATAGAAACACCGGGGAGCTGTTTTTT,CATCDYRNTGELFF
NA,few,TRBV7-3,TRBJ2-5,TGTGCCAGCAGCTTATTTCCACAAGAGACCCAGTACTTC,CASSLFPQETQYF
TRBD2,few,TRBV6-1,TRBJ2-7,TGTGCCAGCAGTGAATGGTTGGGCGGGGGAAACTACGAGCAGTACTTC,CASSEWLGGGNYEQYF
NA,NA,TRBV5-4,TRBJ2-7,TGTGCCAGCAGCCGCCGGGACGGGGACTCCTACGAGCAGTACTTC,CASSRRDGDSYEQYF
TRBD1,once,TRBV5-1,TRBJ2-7,TGCGCCAGCAGCTACTTACAGGGGACCTACGAGCAGTACTTC,CASSYLQGTYEQYF
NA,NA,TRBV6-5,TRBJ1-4,TGTGCCAGCAGTCTCGGGACACTACCCGAAAAACTGTTTTTT,CASSLGTLPEKLFF
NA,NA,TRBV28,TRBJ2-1,TGTGCCAGCACCACCCTGCGGGCTCCCCCCCAAGGCGTCTACAATGAGCAGTTCTTC,CASTTLRAPPQGVYNEQFF
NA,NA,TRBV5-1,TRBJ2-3,TGCGCCAGCAGCTTCGATAAGGGGACAGATACGCAGTATTTT,CASSFDKGTDTQYF
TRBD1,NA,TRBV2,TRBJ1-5,TGTGCCAGCAGTGAAGCGCTAGGGGGCAGACAGCCCCAGCATTTT,CASSEALGGRQPQHF
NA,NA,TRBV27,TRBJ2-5,TGTGCCAGCAGTTTATCACAGGTAGAGACCCAGTACTTC,CASSLSQVETQYF
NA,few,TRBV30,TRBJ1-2,TGTGCCTGGAGTGCCCGGGGCCTAACGTCGGGCTATGGCTACACCTTC,CAWSARGLTSGYGYTF
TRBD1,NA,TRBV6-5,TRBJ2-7,TGTGCCAGCAGTTATTGGGACAGTCCCTACGAGCAGTACTTC,CASSYWDSPYEQYF
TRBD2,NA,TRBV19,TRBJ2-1,TGTGCCAGTAGCACAGGGACTAGCGGTTCCTACAATGAGCAGTTCTTC,CASSTGTSGSYNEQFF
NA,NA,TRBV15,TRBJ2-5,TGTGCCACCAGCGGCTGGCGACAGGAGGATCAAGAGACCCAGTACTTC,CATSGWRQEDQETQYF
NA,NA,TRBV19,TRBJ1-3,TGTGCCAGTAGTCCTCGCCGAGTTCGCTCTGGAAACACCATATATTTT,CASSPRRVRSGNTIYF
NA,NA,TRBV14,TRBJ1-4,TGTGCCAGCAGCCGCGGCCCTCAACGGGAAAAACTGTTTTTT,CASSRGPQREKLFF
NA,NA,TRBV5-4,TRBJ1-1,TGTGCCAGCAGCCACCGGGTCCCCGGCGGGACTGAAGCTTTCTTT,CASSHRVPGGTEAFF